This record covers a single T cell receptor beta chain. Its specificity is unknown. Sequencing used immunoSEQ multiplex PCR; TCRdb keeps in-frame clones, though not all of them. The repertoire holds some 38,000 clones, with about 93% as singletons. The data originate from a study of cytomegalovirus exposure and HLA in healthy donors. Germline-derived CDR1 and CDR2 are SGHRS and YFSETQ. V dropped 2 bases and J dropped 1 base, with 15 bases sitting between them. The CDR3 is 17 amino acids. General observations from the study: Cytomegalovirus association was listed for under 200 TCR beta chains.

The receptor's source is a man younger than 30 in good health and CMV-seronegative. The genes are TRBV5-1 and TRBJ2-2, with D perhaps TRBD2 (5 bases). Sequencing was done on a sample of PBMCs. This CDR3 is CASSFTPASQNTGELFF. The CDR3 bases are TGCGCCAGCAGCTTCACCCCCGCTAGCCAGAACACCGGGGAGCTGTTTTTT.